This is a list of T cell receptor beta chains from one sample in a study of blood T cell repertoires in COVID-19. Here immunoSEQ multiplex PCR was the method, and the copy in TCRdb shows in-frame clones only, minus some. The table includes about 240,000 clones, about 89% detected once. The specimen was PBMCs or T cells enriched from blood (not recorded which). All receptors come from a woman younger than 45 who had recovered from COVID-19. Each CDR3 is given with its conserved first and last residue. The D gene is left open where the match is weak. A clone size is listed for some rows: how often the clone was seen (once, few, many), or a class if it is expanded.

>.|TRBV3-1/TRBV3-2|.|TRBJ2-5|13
CASEIQGGETQYF
TGTGCCAGCGAAATTCAGGGCGGAGAGACCCAGTACTTC
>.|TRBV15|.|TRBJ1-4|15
CATSRALQDNEKLFF
TGTGCCACCAGCAGAGCATTACAGGATAATGAAAAACTGTTTTTT
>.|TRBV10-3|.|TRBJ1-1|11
CAIRQNTEAFF
TGTGCCATTCGACAGAACACTGAAGCTTTCTTT
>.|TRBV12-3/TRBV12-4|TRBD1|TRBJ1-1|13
CASSLGQGLEAFF
TGTGCCAGCAGTTTGGGACAGGGGCTTGAAGCTTTCTTT
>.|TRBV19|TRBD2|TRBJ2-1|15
CASSIILAGANEQFF
TGTGCCAGTAGTATAATCCTAGCGGGAGCAAATGAGCAGTTCTTC
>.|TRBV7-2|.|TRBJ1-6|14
CASSLQGRNSPLHF
TGTGCCAGCAGCTTACAGGGAAGGAATTCACCCCTCCACTTT
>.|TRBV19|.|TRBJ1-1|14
CASSADSVFGEAFF
TGTGCCAGTAGTGCGGACAGCGTGTTTGGTGAAGCTTTCTTT
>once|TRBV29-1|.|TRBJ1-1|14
CSVDSELMNTEAFF
TGCAGCGTTGACTCGGAACTAATGAACACTGAAGCTTTCTTT
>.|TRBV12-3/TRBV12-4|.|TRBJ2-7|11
CASSSGYEQYF
TGTGCCAGCAGTAGCGGGTACGAGCAGTACTTC
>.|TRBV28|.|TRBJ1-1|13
CASSSLGGTEAFF
TGTGCCAGCAGTTCCTTAGGAGGAACTGAAGCTTTCTTT
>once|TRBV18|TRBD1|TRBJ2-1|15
CASSIGTGTYNEQFF
TGTGCCAGCTCGATCGGGACAGGAACCTACAATGAGCAGTTCTTC
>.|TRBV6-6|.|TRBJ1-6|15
CASRGSGRGNSPLHF
TGTGCCAGCAGGGGCTCGGGTAGGGGCAATTCACCCCTCCACTTT
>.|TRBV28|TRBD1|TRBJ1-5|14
CASSFDRVNQPQHF
TGTGCCAGCAGTTTTGACAGGGTAAATCAGCCCCAGCATTTT
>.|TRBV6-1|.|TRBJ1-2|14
CASSEAEGTYGYTF
TGTGCCAGCAGTGAAGCAGAGGGTACCTATGGCTACACCTTC
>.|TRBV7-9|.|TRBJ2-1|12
CASSSGSNEQFF
TGTGCCAGCAGCTCCGGGAGCAATGAGCAGTTCTTC
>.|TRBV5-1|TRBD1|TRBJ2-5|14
CASSRDSTQETQYF
TGCGCCAGCAGCCGGGACAGCACCCAAGAGACCCAGTACTTC
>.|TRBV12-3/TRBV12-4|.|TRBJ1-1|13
CASSRAPNTEAFF
TGTGCCAGCAGCAGGGCCCCGAACACTGAAGCTTTCTTT
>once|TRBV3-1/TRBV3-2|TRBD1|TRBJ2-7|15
CASSLPGQWYYEQYF
TGTGCCAGCAGCCTCCCGGGACAGTGGTACTACGAGCAGTACTTC
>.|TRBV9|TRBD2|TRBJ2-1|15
CASSVGTSAYNEQFF
TGTGCCAGCAGCGTAGGGACTAGCGCTTACAATGAGCAGTTCTTC
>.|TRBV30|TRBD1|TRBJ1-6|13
CAYRQGNNSPLHF
TGTGCCTACAGACAGGGAAACAATTCACCCCTCCACTTT
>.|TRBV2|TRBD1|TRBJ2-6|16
CASRIGQGSGANVLTF
TGTGCCAGCAGAATCGGACAGGGCTCTGGGGCCAACGTCCTGACTTTC
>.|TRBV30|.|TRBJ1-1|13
CASNSRVNTEAFF
TGTGCCTCCAACTCAAGAGTAAACACTGAAGCTTTCTTT
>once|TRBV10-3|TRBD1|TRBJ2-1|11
CGTGDYNEQFF
TGTGGTACAGGGGACTACAATGAGCAGTTCTTC
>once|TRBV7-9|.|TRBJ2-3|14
CASSLSISTDTQYF
TGTGCCAGCAGCTTGAGTATTAGCACAGATACGCAGTATTTT